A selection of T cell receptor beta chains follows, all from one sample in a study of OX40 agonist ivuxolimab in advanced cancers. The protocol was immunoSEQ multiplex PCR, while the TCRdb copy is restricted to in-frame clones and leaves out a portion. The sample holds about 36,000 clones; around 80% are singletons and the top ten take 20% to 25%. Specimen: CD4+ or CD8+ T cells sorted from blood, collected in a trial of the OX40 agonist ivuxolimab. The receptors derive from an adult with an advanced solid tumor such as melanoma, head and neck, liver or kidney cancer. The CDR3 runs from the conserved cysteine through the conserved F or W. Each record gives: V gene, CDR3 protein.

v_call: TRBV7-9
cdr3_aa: CASRAGTNQPQHF

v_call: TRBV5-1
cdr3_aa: CASRNPGQSSYEQYF

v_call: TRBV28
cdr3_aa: CASSLFGAQFF

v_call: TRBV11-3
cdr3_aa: CASSLNRIVDTQYF

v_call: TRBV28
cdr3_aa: CASKGRQGKGESYEQYF

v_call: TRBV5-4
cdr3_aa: CASSSTRTYTGELFF

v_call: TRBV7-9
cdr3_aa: CASSPGLAGREGKQFF

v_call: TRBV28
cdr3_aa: CASSTTQGVQYEQYF

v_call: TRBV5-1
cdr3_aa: CASSLGDEQYF

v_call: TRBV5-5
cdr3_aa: CASRDYRRSYGYTF

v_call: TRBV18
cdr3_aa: CASSSNAGSGNTIYF

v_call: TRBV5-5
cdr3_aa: CASSSRTGVGNTIYF

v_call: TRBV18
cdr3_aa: CASSPPTGRGSYEQYF

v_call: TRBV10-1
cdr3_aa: CASSDLTGELFF

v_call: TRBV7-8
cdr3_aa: CASSTYAGTSRGEQYF

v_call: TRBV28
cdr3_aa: CASSLQGAGNQPQHF

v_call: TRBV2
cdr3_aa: CASKATGGKGETQYF

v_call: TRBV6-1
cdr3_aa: CASQEPGLAKPEQYF

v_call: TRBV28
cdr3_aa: CASSLVVAGGWVETQYF

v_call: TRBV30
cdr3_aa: CAWSPEGGGQFF

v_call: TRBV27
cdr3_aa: CASRRQGALNSPLHF

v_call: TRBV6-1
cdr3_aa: CASSRTKGGEQFF

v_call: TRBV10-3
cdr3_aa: CAISVQGAKTEAFF

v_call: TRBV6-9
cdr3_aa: CASSWERYEQYF

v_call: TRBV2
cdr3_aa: CASGGVGTEAFF

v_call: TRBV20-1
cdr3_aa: CSASARNEQFF

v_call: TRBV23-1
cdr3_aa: CASSQFGPGPNTGELFF

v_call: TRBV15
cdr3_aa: CATSGTGISNEKLFF

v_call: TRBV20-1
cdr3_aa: CSAVGTGELFF

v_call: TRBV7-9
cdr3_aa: CASVGQSNTGELFF

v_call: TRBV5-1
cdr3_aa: CASSPRTGNTGELFF

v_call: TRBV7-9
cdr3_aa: CASSSEQGLAETQYF

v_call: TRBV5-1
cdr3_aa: CASSLSGATNEKLFF

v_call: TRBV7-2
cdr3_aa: CASSQDTRRAQYF

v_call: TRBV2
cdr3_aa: CASTRTTVDTQYF

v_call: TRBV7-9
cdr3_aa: CASSSKREVDYEQYF

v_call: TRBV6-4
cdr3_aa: CASGKGDQPQHF

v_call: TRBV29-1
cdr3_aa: CSVVRGGEQYF

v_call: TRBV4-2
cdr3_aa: CASSQDLPGNNEQFF

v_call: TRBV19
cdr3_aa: CASRRGGSGETQYF

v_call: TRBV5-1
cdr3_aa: CASSPGGFYNSPLHF